This entry lists 13 T cell receptor beta chains sequenced from one sample in a study of cytomegalovirus exposure and HLA in healthy donors. Generated by immunoSEQ multiplex PCR, the TCRdb table keeps only in-frame clones and is missing some. The table lists 200,000 to 300,000 clones, roughly 84% of them singletons. Input material: PBMCs. These receptors all come from a man between 18 and 29 years old in good health and CMV-seropositive.

The chain uses TRBV23-1 and TRBJ1-3; D gene uncertain. TRBV23-1 is classed as an ORF, of uncertain function. Deletions cut 10 bases from V and 8 bases from J, with 9 bases between. There are 10 residues in the CDR3. CDR3 region: CATRRDTIYF. In nucleotides, the CDR3 is TGCGCCACCAGGAGGGACACCATATATTTT.

The rearrangement links TRBV29-1 to TRBJ1-1, with D maybe TRBD1 (5 bases). The germline V gene has CDR1 SQVTM and CDR2 ANQGSEA. The CDR3 loop spans 12 amino acids. CDR3 nucleotides: TGCAGTGGACGAGACAGGAACACTGAAGCTTTCTTT. Its translation is CSGRDRNTEAFF.

The chain joins TRBV6-5 to TRBJ2-3; maybe TRBD2 (5 bases). CDR1 MNHEY and CDR2 SVGAGI come from the germline V gene. CDR3 length equals 14 residues. Trimming cost V 0 bases and J 4 bases, with 8 bases left between them. CDR3 sequence (DNA): TGTGCCAGCAGTTACTCGATACTAGCAGATACGCAGTATTTT. As protein: CASSYSILADTQYF.

The genes are TRBV7-2 and TRBJ2-1; D call uncertain. The germline V and J ends were trimmed by 5 bases and 0 bases, with 11 bases remaining between them. From germline, CDR1 is SGHTA and CDR2 FQGNSA. The CDR3 is 15 amino acids. The CDR3 nucleotides are TGTGCCAGCAGCCCACGTAGGAGCTCCTACAATGAGCAGTTCTTC. It yields the protein CASSPRRSSYNEQFF.

The chain recombines TRBV28 with TRBJ2-1; D assignment may be TRBD1 or TRBD2 (7 bases each). The CDR3 runs 13 residues. Germline V gene data show CDR1 as MDHEN and CDR2 as SYDVKM. The ends were cut back, 5 bases at V and 9 bases at J, with 14 bases in the middle. The CDR3 DNA follows: TGTGCCAGCAGTCCCTCAGGGGGGGCTGAGCAGTTCTTC. It translates to CASSPSGGAEQFF.

The chain combines TRBV11-2 with TRBJ2-7; D call uncertain. This CDR3 is 14 amino acids long. V lost 6 bases to trimming and J lost 0 bases, with 12 bases between them. Germline CDR1 SGHAT, CDR2 FQNNGV. CDR3 coding DNA: TGTGCCAGCAGTAATCAGGCGAGCTCCTACGAGCAGTACTTC. This codes for CASSNQASSYEQYF.

V is TRBV12-5 and J is TRBJ1-5, with 7 positions matching TRBD1. This CDR3 has 13 amino acids. Germline V lookup: CDR1 LGHNT, CDR2 FRNRAP. Trimming at V came to 11 bases and at J to 3 bases, leaving 7 bases not matched to a gene. Written as DNA, the CDR3 is TGTGCTCAGGGGGAGTTCAACAATCAGCCCCAGCATTTT. Residues: CAQGEFNNQPQHF.

Only one count was recorded for this clone. The CDR3 loop is CASSSNRDPPYNEQFF. The CDR3 bases are TGTGCCAGCAGCTCGAACCGGGACCCCCCTTACAATGAGCAGTTCTTC. The chain is built from TRBV7-9 and TRBJ2-1, with D perhaps assigned TRBD1 or TRBD2 (5 bases each). Trimming pared 4 bases from V and 4 bases from J, leaving 17 bases between. CDR1 and CDR2 (germline): SEHNR, FQNEAQ (reference sequence). The CDR3 consists of 16 residues.

V is TRBV5-6 and J is TRBJ1-2, with D possibly matching TRBD1 (6 bases). The V and J ends lost 0 bases and 0 bases respectively, with 12 bases between them. Germline V lookup: CDR1 SGHDT, CDR2 YYEEEE. The CDR3 length is 16 residues. CDR3 in amino acids: CASSLGGTRSNYGYTF. The CDR3 DNA reads TGTGCCAGCAGCTTGGGGGGGACAAGATCTAACTATGGCTACACCTTC.

The rearrangement links TRBV19 to TRBJ2-7; 7 positions agree with TRBD1. The CDR3 has 12 residues. The V gene end was trimmed by 4 bases and the J gene end by 5 bases; junction bases not matched to a gene: 2. Germline V gene data show CDR1 as LNHDA and CDR2 as SQIVND (reference sequence). CDR3 sequence (DNA): TGTGCCAGTAGTAGACAGGGAGACGAGCAGTACTTC. Protein product: CASSRQGDEQYF.

The rearrangement joins TRBV28 to TRBJ2-7; D is tentatively TRBD1 or TRBD2 (6 bases each). Germline CDR1 is MDHEN and CDR2 is SYDVKM. V was pared by 6 bases and J by 0 bases, with 15 bases between. The CDR3 is 15 amino acids. The CDR3 sequence is CASRSLQGGSYEQYF. The CDR3 region has the DNA TGTGCCAGCAGGTCATTACAGGGAGGCTCCTACGAGCAGTACTTC.

To note about this clone: Other nucleotide sequences in the sample specify the same CDR3. The chain employs TRBV28 and TRBJ1-5; 11 bases are a match to TRBD1. The CDR3 spans 15 residues. V shed 5 bases and J 7 bases; nucleotides not matched to a gene: 7. CDR1 MDHEN and CDR2 SYDVKM come from the germline V gene. The CDR3 here is CASSSGQGASQPQHF. The DNA of the CDR3 is TGTGCCAGCAGTAGTGGACAGGGGGCGAGCCAGCCCCAGCATTTT.

This clone was detected only once. This chain connects TRBV5-1 to TRBJ1-4; D remains unclear. Germline V CDR1 and CDR2: SGHRS, YFSETQ. The CDR3 is 15 residues long. V shed 1 base and J shed 0 bases, with 7 bases lying between them. The CDR3 spells CASSLLGTTNEKLFF. CDR3 coding DNA: TGCGCCAGCAGCTTGTTAGGAACAACTAATGAAAAACTGTTTTTT.